The table lists the clone carrying this T cell receptor beta chain with many counts. This CDR3 region has 13 residues. V lost 6 bases, J lost 5 bases, and 6 bases stayed unmatched. Germline V gene data show CDR1 as SQVTM and CDR2 as ANQGSEA. This entry comes from a study of read filtering for tumor transcriptome and immune sequencing. The library was built from around 0.4 ug RNA with molecular barcoded adaptors for alpha/delta and beta/gamma chains. MiXCR was run by TCRdb on the reads, yielding one entry per CDR3 protein. This sample has under 150,000 distinct CDR3 sequences; roughly 13% occur once, and the top ten carry 8% to 9%.

This clonotype was sampled from a donor at least 40 years old with multiple myeloma. Sequencing was carried out using a population of CD138-negative cells sorted from bone marrow. This chain uses TRBV29-1 with TRBJ2-2; 7 bases match TRBD1. The CDR3 region is CSVTGAPTGELFF. CDR3 sequence (DNA): TGCAGCGTCACAGGGGCTCCTACCGGGGAGCTGTTTTTT.